This TCR beta chain was identified in a study of CD4 T cells in relation to SARS-CoV-2 and coronaviruses. Regarding the study as a whole: The cross-reactivity analysis covered only spike protein, not other viral proteins. Around 62% of donors had memory CD4+ clonotypes crossrecognizing SARS-CoV-2 and common cold coronavirus spike. Compared with monoreactive clones, crossreactive clones showed significantly weaker SARS-CoV-2 expansion.

From germline, CDR1 is MDHEN and CDR2 SYDVKM. With 2 bases removed from V and 6 bases from J, the gap between germline ends came to 13 bases. This CDR3 is built from 14 residues. Using immunoSEQ multiplex PCR, the repertoire was profiled, and TCRdb retains in-frame clones only, with some absent. The sample includes tens of thousands of clones, 84% of them seen just once. Notes on this clone: The antigen remains unidentified.

J is TRBJ2-5 and V is TRBV28; TRBD2 might be the D (6 bases). This TCR came from an adult with COVID-19. The sequenced material came from naive CD4+ T cells from PBMCs, cultured in vitro. Subset here: naive CD4+ T cells isolated by negative enrichment. In DNA form, the CDR3 reads TGTGCCAGCAGTTTAACGGGACTCGATAAGACCCAGTACTTC. Its translation is CASSLTGLDKTQYF. Complete variable domain (other parts from reference TRBV28 and TRBJ2-5): DVKVTQSSRYLVKRTGEKVFLECVQDMDHENMFWYRQDPGLGLRLIYFSYDVKMKEKGDIPEGYSVSREKKERFSLILESASTNQTSMYLCASSLTGLDKTQYFGPGTRLLVL.